The entry below describes one TCR beta chain. Its antigen is undetermined. Unique molecular identifiers were built into the TCR beta cDNA libraries. About 500,000 cDNA molecules were obtained from roughly 1 to 10 million T cells. TCRdb reprocessed the PCR reads via MiXCR and lists one record per CDR3 protein. The sample has about 820,000 distinct CDR3 sequences; approximately 50% are singletons. This CDR3 is 16 amino acids long. J was trimmed by 0 bases and V by 3 bases; bases with no gene match: 8. Per the germline V gene, CDR1 is SQVTM and CDR2 is ANQGSEA. The record originates from a study of post-analysis software for immune sequencing data. Background on the study: Both relapsing-remitting and secondary progressive multiple sclerosis featured among the disease courses, as did progressive-relapsing multiple sclerosis. The study's findings and limits: Higher frequency in patients than in controls was seen for 5 or 6 TRBV segments, with TRBV5-6, TRBV5-1 and TRBV20-1 among them. Significantly lower normalized Chao1 diversity was seen in multiple sclerosis patients than in controls.

The chain combines TRBV29-1 with TRBJ2-3; 8 bases fit TRBD2. The source of this sequence is a girl aged 5-17 years with multiple sclerosis. Sequenced: blood. CDR3: CSVDPLSGASTDTQYF. In DNA, the CDR3 is TGCAGCGTTGACCCACTTAGCGGGGCAAGCACAGATACGCAGTATTTT.